This T cell receptor beta chain appears in the sequencing data of a study of shared T cell receptors in the human thymus. The table came from immunoSEQ multiplex PCR; TCRdb's copy has only in-frame clones and leaves some out. Here the sample spans roughly 710,000 clones, 70% to 90% being singletons. These data were also reused for a study on human thymus T cells.

The sequence was collected from a girl younger than two with a congenital heart defect. The sample consisted of thymocytes.

CDR3 region: CASSPKGQSSYEQYF. The CDR3 DNA follows: TGTGCCAGCAGCCCGAAGGGACAGTCCTCCTACGAGCAGTACTTC. This chain links TRBV13 with TRBJ2-7; the match to TRBD1 covers 7 bases. CDR1 is PRHDT, CDR2 FYEKMQ, per germline (reference sequence). The CDR3 covers 15 residues. V lost 5 bases, J lost 0 bases, and 7 bases stayed unmatched.